These T cell receptor beta chains were read from a single sample in a study of blood T cell repertoires in COVID-19. Using immunoSEQ multiplex PCR, the repertoire was profiled, and TCRdb retains in-frame clones only, with some absent. This table holds tens of thousands of clones, more than 75% found once. Sequencing was done on a sample of peripheral blood. These receptors were collected from a woman older than 75 with acute or convalescent COVID-19. Each CDR3 is given with its conserved first and last residue. The D gene is left open where the match is weak. Size is stated for part of the rows, as once, few or many counts, or as a class when the clone is expanded.

J: TRBJ2-7; V: TRBV11-3; D: TRBD1; size: NA; DNA: TGTGCCAGCAGCTCACGGACAGGGGCCTACGAGCAGTACTTC; CDR3: CASSSRTGAYEQYF
J: TRBJ2-6; V: TRBV19; D: NA; size: few; DNA: TGTGCCAGTAGCTTTGACAGGTCGATCGGAGGGGCCAACGTCCTGACTTTC; CDR3: CASSFDRSIGGANVLTF
J: TRBJ1-2; V: TRBV7-9; D: NA; size: NA; DNA: TGTGCCAGCAGCCCGGGGGGCAGGGGCTACACCTTC; CDR3: CASSPGGRGYTF
J: TRBJ1-1; V: TRBV10-3; D: TRBD1; size: NA; DNA: TGTGCCATCATTTCCGGACAGGGGAACACTGAAGCTTTCTTT; CDR3: CAIISGQGNTEAFF
J: TRBJ1-5; V: TRBV12-3/TRBV12-4; D: TRBD1; size: NA; DNA: TGTGCCAGCAGTTTAACAGGGGTTCAGCCCCAGCATTTT; CDR3: CASSLTGVQPQHF
J: TRBJ1-1; V: TRBV18; D: NA; size: NA; DNA: TGTGCCAGCTCACCACTCCCACAGGGAGAAGGGTTGAACACTGAAGCTTTCTTT; CDR3: CASSPLPQGEGLNTEAFF
J: TRBJ2-7; V: TRBV5-1; D: TRBD2; size: NA; DNA: TGCGCCAGCAGCTATAGCGGGAGCTCCTACGAGCAGTACTTC; CDR3: CASSYSGSSYEQYF
J: TRBJ2-7; V: TRBV19; D: TRBD1; size: few; DNA: TGTGCCAGTACCGGGACAGGGGCTCGCGAGCAGTACTTC; CDR3: CASTGTGAREQYF
J: TRBJ2-5; V: TRBV10-3; D: TRBD2; size: NA; DNA: TGTGCCATCAGTGAGGGCGGGGGGGCCCAGACCCAGTACTTC; CDR3: CAISEGGGAQTQYF
J: TRBJ1-5; V: TRBV2; D: NA; size: NA; DNA: TGTGCCAGCAGTGAGAGGGGGAGCGGCAATCAGCCCCAGCATTTT; CDR3: CASSERGSGNQPQHF
J: TRBJ2-7; V: TRBV3-1/TRBV3-2; D: NA; size: few; DNA: TGTGCCAGCAGCCAAGTAGAGGACGAGCAGTACTTC; CDR3: CASSQVEDEQYF
J: TRBJ2-7; V: TRBV5-1; D: TRBD1; size: few; DNA: TGCGCCAGCAGCTTGGGCGGACAGGGGGCCGAGCAGTACTTC; CDR3: CASSLGGQGAEQYF
J: TRBJ2-3; V: TRBV5-1; D: NA; size: NA; DNA: TGCGCCAGCAGCTTTGGGGCTAGCACAGATACGCAGTATTTT; CDR3: CASSFGASTDTQYF
J: TRBJ2-5; V: TRBV2; D: TRBD1; size: NA; DNA: TGTGCCAGCAGTGAGACAGGGGGCCAAGAGACCCAGTACTTC; CDR3: CASSETGGQETQYF
J: TRBJ2-1; V: TRBV24-1; D: TRBD1; size: NA; DNA: TGTGCCACCAGTGCGCTGACAGGGACCTACAATGAGCAGTTCTTC; CDR3: CATSALTGTYNEQFF
J: TRBJ1-5; V: TRBV6-1; D: NA; size: NA; DNA: TGTGCCAGCAGTGAAGGCTCTACAGGGTTCTATCAGCCCCAGCATTTT; CDR3: CASSEGSTGFYQPQHF
J: TRBJ1-6; V: TRBV28; D: NA; size: NA; DNA: TGTGCCAGTACAGGGCGGGGGGATTCACCCCTCCACTTT; CDR3: CASTGRGDSPLHF
J: TRBJ2-7; V: TRBV29-1; D: NA; size: NA; DNA: TGCAGCGTTGCTGGGCTGAGCTCCTACGAGCAGTACTTC; CDR3: CSVAGLSSYEQYF
J: TRBJ2-5; V: TRBV6-5; D: TRBD1; size: few; DNA: TGTGCCAGCAGTCCAGGGGGCTACGGGACCCAGTACTTC; CDR3: CASSPGGYGTQYF
J: TRBJ2-6; V: TRBV6-5; D: NA; size: NA; DNA: TGTGCCAGCAGTTCCGGCTCTGGGGCCAACGTCCTGACTTTC; CDR3: CASSSGSGANVLTF
J: TRBJ1-2; V: TRBV9; D: TRBD1; size: NA; DNA: TGTGCCAGCAGCGTAGTCGGGACAGGGGGCTACACCTTC; CDR3: CASSVVGTGGYTF
J: TRBJ2-1; V: TRBV7-2; D: TRBD2; size: NA; DNA: TGTGCCAGCAGCTTAGCCGGGACTAGCGGTATCAATGAGCAGTTCTTC; CDR3: CASSLAGTSGINEQFF
J: TRBJ1-5; V: TRBV28; D: NA; size: NA; DNA: TGTGCCAGCAGTTTATATAGGGGTATGGGCAATCAGCCCCAGCATTTT; CDR3: CASSLYRGMGNQPQHF
J: TRBJ1-2; V: TRBV3-1/TRBV3-2; D: NA; size: once; DNA: TGTGCCAGCAGCCAGAGGGGAGGAACTTATGGCTACACCTTC; CDR3: CASSQRGGTYGYTF
J: TRBJ2-3; V: TRBV7-9; D: TRBD2; size: NA; DNA: TGTGCCAGCAGCCCCGGGACTAGCGGGAACGCTGGCACAGATACGCAGTATTTT; CDR3: CASSPGTSGNAGTDTQYF
J: TRBJ1-5; V: TRBV2; D: TRBD1; size: few; DNA: TGTGCCAGCAGTGTATCAGGGGGCAGCAATCAGCCCCAGCATTTT; CDR3: CASSVSGGSNQPQHF
J: TRBJ2-5; V: TRBV18; D: NA; size: few; DNA: TGTGCCAGCTCAACAGCGACTGGACTAAGGGAGACCCAGTACTTC; CDR3: CASSTATGLRETQYF
J: TRBJ2-7; V: TRBV18; D: TRBD1; size: NA; DNA: TGTGCCAGCTCCCGGGGACAGTCCTACGAGCAGTACTTC; CDR3: CASSRGQSYEQYF
J: TRBJ2-7; V: TRBV28; D: NA; size: once; DNA: TGTGCCAGCACCTGGGGAGGGGGCTACGAGCAGTACTTC; CDR3: CASTWGGGYEQYF
J: TRBJ1-6; V: TRBV18; D: NA; size: NA; DNA: TGTGCCAGCTCACCGTCCACGCTGGGGACAACTTCACCCCTCCACTTT; CDR3: CASSPSTLGTTSPLHF
J: TRBJ2-3; V: TRBV28; D: NA; size: NA; DNA: TGTGCCAGCAGCCCCCCTGGCACAGATACGCAGTATTTT; CDR3: CASSPPGTDTQYF
J: TRBJ1-4; V: TRBV3-1/TRBV3-2; D: NA; size: once; DNA: TGTGCCAGCGGTCGGACCAAGGGGGAAAAACTGTTTTTT; CDR3: CASGRTKGEKLFF